Each of the 25 T cell receptor beta chains below was sequenced from the same sample in a study of identical twins. MiXCR, run by TCRdb on the 5' RACE reads, gives a single entry per CDR3 protein. Of roughly 1.6 million distinct CDR3 sequences in the sample, less than 35% were seen once. Sequencing was carried out using cord blood. The receptors were gathered from a newborn girl in good health.

This clonotype has just a few counts. The chain carries TRBV11-2 and TRBJ1-2; 7 bases agree with TRBD1. Germline lookup yields CDR1 SGHAT and CDR2 FQNNGV. The CDR3 runs to 15 residues. V dropped 4 bases and J dropped 4; count of bases not matched to a gene: 9. The CDR3, as DNA: TGTGCCAGCAGCTCGACAGGGAGGTTCCTCTATGGCTACACCTTC. It specifies CASSSTGRFLYGYTF.

The sample holds a few counts of this clonotype. This rearrangement joins TRBV27 to TRBJ2-4, with 7 nucleotides matching TRBD2. Germline CDR1 is MNHEY and CDR2 is SMNVEV (reference sequence). V dropped 6 bases and J dropped 0; count of bases not matched to a gene: 14. The CDR3 is made up of 18 amino acids. The CDR3 DNA reads TGTGCCAGCAGGGCCTGGGGCGCCCTAGCGGTAGCCAAAAACATTCAGTACTTC. This sequence encodes CASRAWGALAVAKNIQYF.

This CDR3 reads CASSPLGEQYF. The DNA for the CDR3 is TGTGCCAGCTCTCCATTGGGTGAGCAGTACTTC. The chain couples TRBV18 to TRBJ2-1, with D unclear. The J call is in doubt because the DNA end fits TRBJ2-7 better. The CDR3 length is 11 residues. The germline V gene has CDR1 KGHSH and CDR2 LQKENI.

The chain employs TRBV5-8 and TRBJ2-5, with a tentative D call TRBD2 (6 bases). CDR1 and CDR2 (germline): SGHTS, YDEGEE. The CDR3 sequence is 15 residues long. V shed 4 bases and J shed 3 bases, with 16 bases lying between them. The DNA for the CDR3 is TGTGCCAGCAGCCACTTCACTAGCTGGGAAGAGACCCAGTACTTC. Translation gives CASSHFTSWEETQYF.

This chain joins TRBV12-3 or TRBV12-4 and TRBJ1-5; unclear D gene. Trimming pared 0 bases from V and 3 bases from J, leaving 6 bases between. This CDR3 has 14 amino acids. CDR3 region: CASSLASDNQPQHF. The CDR3 coding sequence is TGTGCCAGCAGTTTAGCATCCGACAATCAGCCCCAGCATTTT.

The rearrangement joins TRBV20-1 to TRBJ2-7; 8 nucleotides match TRBD1. Germline V lookup: CDR1 DFQATT, CDR2 SNEGSKA (reference sequence). This CDR3 has 15 residues. The V and J ends lost 0 bases and 2 bases, in that order; junction bases with no gene match: 6. The CDR3 here is CSARDQDRAPYEQYF. The CDR3, as DNA: TGCAGTGCTAGAGATCAGGACAGGGCCCCCTACGAGCAGTACTTC.

This clonotype has only a few counts. The genes are TRBV27 and TRBJ1-1; possibly TRBD1 for D (6 bases). CDR1 MNHEY and CDR2 SMNVEV come from the germline V gene (reference sequence). The ends were cut back, 9 bases at V and 0 bases at J, with 17 bases in the middle. The CDR3 extends over 15 amino acids. CDR3 sequence (DNA): TGTGCCAGTCGCGACGGGGGCCTATTGAACACTGAAGCTTTCTTT. Translating gives CASRDGGLLNTEAFF.

The chain employs TRBV6-5 and TRBJ1-1; 8 bases match TRBD1. The CDR3 consists of 16 residues. The V segment lost 2 bases and the J segment 3 bases; nucleotides outside the gene matches: 8. CDR1 is MNHEY and CDR2 is SVGAGI in the germline V gene. The CDR3 bases are TGTGCCAGCAGTTACGGGGGTACAGGGGGATACACTGAAGCTTTCTTT. It codes for CASSYGGTGGYTEAFF.

This clonotype has at least ten counts. The rearrangement joins TRBV29-1 to TRBJ2-3, with 9 bases aligning to TRBD2. CDR1 and CDR2 from the germline V gene are SQVTM and ANQGSEA. V lost 2 bases, J lost 4 bases, and 13 bases stayed unmatched. The CDR3 length is 17 residues. The CDR3 coding sequence is TGCAGCGTTGAATATTTCGGGACTAGCATCATACCAGATACGCAGTATTTT. Translated, it gives CSVEYFGTSIIPDTQYF.

The table lists this clonotype with a few counts. This rearrangement joins TRBV7-2 to TRBJ2-3; no definite D call. The CDR3 totals 14 residues. Trimming took 1 base from V and 4 from J, leaving 9 bases between them. Germline CDR1 reads SGHTA; CDR2 reads FQGNSA. CDR3: CASSLGLLSDTQYF. The CDR3 nucleotides are TGTGCCAGCAGCTTAGGACTTCTTTCAGATACGCAGTATTTT.

This rearrangement joins TRBV20-1 to TRBJ1-2, with D maybe TRBD1 (6 bases). Deletions cut 8 bases from V and 3 bases from J, with 16 bases between. The CDR3 covers 13 residues. The germline V gene encodes CDR1 DFQATT and CDR2 SNEGSKA (reference sequence). CDR3 nucleotides: TGCAGTTCTTCCCCGGGGGGCTACTATGGCTACACCTTC. Protein sequence: CSSSPGGYYGYTF.

This clonotype was seen a handful of times. The rearrangement links TRBV20-1 to TRBJ2-3, with 11 positions matching TRBD2. In germline, CDR1 is DFQATT, CDR2 SNEGSKA (reference sequence). This CDR3 contains 14 residues. J was trimmed by 12 bases and V by 1 base; bases with no gene match: 9. The CDR3 reads CSARGLAGFYVQYF. The DNA of the CDR3 is TGCAGTGCTAGAGGACTAGCGGGATTTTATGTACAGTATTTT.

There are a few counts of this clonotype. The chain recombines TRBV29-1 with TRBJ2-1, with 7 bases fitting TRBD2. Germline CDR1 is SQVTM and CDR2 is ANQGSEA. CDR3 length: 12 residues. Unmatched junction bases numbered 5, after V lost 5 bases and J lost 7 bases. CDR3 DNA: TGCAGCGTTACACGGCGGGGGAATGAGCAGTTCTTC. Its translation is CSVTRRGNEQFF.

The J gene is TRBJ1-1, the V gene TRBV25-1; D remains ambiguous. Germline CDR1 reads MGHDK; CDR2 reads SYGVNS. Trimming shortened V by 6 bases and J by 0 bases, and 8 bases separated the two germline ends. The CDR3 totals 13 residues. CDR3: CASRQTMNTEAFF. As DNA, the CDR3 is TGTGCCAGCAGACAAACCATGAACACTGAAGCTTTCTTT.

This clonotype was seen ten or more times. The genes are TRBV10-3 and TRBJ2-7, with a weak D call TRBD1 (5 bases). Germline-derived CDR1 and CDR2 are ENHRY and SYGVKD. V gave up 6 bases and J gave up 3 bases, with 9 bases separating them. This CDR3 is built from 12 residues. The CDR3 here is CAISQDNYEQYF. The CDR3 DNA follows: TGTGCCATCAGCCAGGACAACTACGAGCAGTACTTC.

The chain couples TRBV3-1 to TRBJ2-3; no firm D call. V was shortened by 1 base and J by 6 bases, with 11 bases between the two germline ends. From germline, CDR1 is LGHDT and CDR2 YNNKEL (reference sequence). The CDR3 contains 14 residues. The CDR3 is CASSQARRADTQYF. The CDR3 DNA reads TGTGCCAGCAGCCAAGCTCGCCGCGCCGATACGCAGTATTTT.

As concerns this clonotype: A read error is possible here, since a much larger clone lies one base away. CDR3 coding DNA: TGTACCAGCAGCTCGGACGAAGGCTACGAGCAGTACTTC. Translating gives CTSSSDEGYEQYF. The V call is TRBV6-6, the J call TRBJ2-4; D is uncertain. The J call may be in error: the DNA end matches TRBJ2-7 better. Germline CDR1 is MNHNY and CDR2 is SVGAGI (reference sequence). This CDR3 comprises 13 residues.

The rearrangement uses TRBV7-2 and TRBJ2-7; D is uncertain. This CDR3 contains 14 residues. CDR1 is SGHTA, CDR2 FQGNSA, per germline. V gave up 5 bases and J gave up 2 bases, with 13 bases separating them. CDR3 amino acids: CASSPVGRPYEQYF. CDR3 coding DNA: TGTGCCAGCAGCCCAGTTGGTAGACCCTACGAGCAGTACTTC.

The genes are TRBV4-1 and TRBJ1-2, with a tentative D call TRBD1 (5 bases). This CDR3 is built from 17 residues. The germline CDR1 and CDR2 sequences are MGHRA and YSYEKL. The V and J ends lost 1 base and 7 bases respectively, with 22 bases between them. The CDR3 sequence is CASSQVSSPGTRCGYTF. The CDR3 nucleotides read TGCGCCAGCAGCCAAGTCTCCAGTCCCGGGACGCGCTGTGGCTACACCTTC.

The rearrangement uses TRBV5-1 and TRBJ2-4; D not resolved. Germline CDR1 reads SGHRS; CDR2 reads YFSETQ. Trimming removed 4 bases from V and 0 bases from J, with 8 bases in between. This CDR3 is built from 14 residues. The CDR3 sequence is CASSVSPAKNIQYF. CDR3 DNA sequence: TGCGCCAGCAGCGTGAGTCCAGCCAAAAACATTCAGTACTTC.

The chain recombines TRBV10-3 with TRBJ1-1, with a possible D match to TRBD1 (6 bases). The CDR3 runs 16 residues. Between the trimmed V and J ends, which lost 6 bases and 4 bases, there was a span of 21 bases. Germline V gene data show CDR1 as ENHRY and CDR2 as SYGVKD. CDR3 sequence (DNA): TGTGCCATCAGCTACGGGACACTGACCGGGGGCACTGAAGCTTTCTTT. Amino acids: CAISYGTLTGGTEAFF.

In this sample, this clonotype turned up a few times. The rearrangement uses TRBV5-1 and TRBJ2-3; D perhaps matches TRBD2 (5 bases). V was cut by 4 bases and J by 0 bases, with 18 bases left in between. Germline CDR1 and CDR2: SGHRS and YFSETQ. There are 17 residues in the CDR3. Here the CDR3 DNA reads TGCGCCAGCAGCCTCTCGGTCTTCGGGGTTAGCACAGATACGCAGTATTTT. Translating gives CASSLSVFGVSTDTQYF.

This clonotype was detected ten times or more. The gene calls are TRBV6-6 and TRBJ2-1; tentatively, D is TRBD1 (6 bases). Per germline, CDR1 MNHNY and CDR2 SVGAGI (reference sequence). V lost 10 bases and J 15 bases, leaving 22 bases between the germline ends. This CDR3 is built from 12 residues. CDR3 sequence: CATLDLGDNWFF. In DNA form, the CDR3 reads TGTGCCACCCTAGATTTAGGGGACAATTGGTTCTTC.

This clonotype was observed a few times. V usage is TRBV24-1 and J usage is TRBJ2-5; tentatively, D is TRBD2 (6 bases). The end of the DNA is better explained by TRBJ2-7, so the J call may be wrong. CDR3 length: 12 amino acids. Germline V gene sequence: CDR1 KGHDR, CDR2 SFDVKD. This chain's CDR3 is CATSPSGVEQYF. CDR3 nucleotides: TGTGCCACCAGCCCCTCGGGGGTCGAGCAGTACTTC.

The V call is TRBV12-3 or TRBV12-4, the J call TRBJ1-1, with D perhaps TRBD1 (6 bases). Trimming removed 6 bases at V and 3 bases at J, with 26 bases between. The CDR3 runs to 18 residues. The CDR3 loop is CASSDPWGRGGLDTEAFF. The CDR3 DNA reads TGTGCCAGCAGCGACCCGTGGGGCAGGGGCGGATTGGACACTGAAGCTTTCTTT.